The 27 T cell receptor beta chains below all came from one sample that was sequenced in a study of CXCR3-negative and CXCR3-positive naive CD8 T cells. 5' RACE that incorporated UMI labels was used to prepare the TRB cDNA libraries. TCRdb reanalyzed the 5' RACE reads, giving one entry per CDR3 protein sequence and no DNA. The sample features approximately 45,000 distinct CDR3 sequences, with roughly 14% in its top ten. Sequenced sample: memory CD8+ T cells from blood. The receptors here all came from a human donor in good health. Some clones in this sample may be carry-over from other donors' samples.

The V call is TRBV28, the J call TRBJ1-1; TCRdb reports TRBD1, a call that lacks DNA to check it against. Germline CDR1 is MDHEN and CDR2 is SYDVKM. CDR3 length equals 16 residues. CDR3 protein: CASSGSSGLGYTEAFF.

This rearrangement joins TRBV6-6 to TRBJ2-5; lacking DNA, the TRBD1 call made by TCRdb goes unchecked. Germline values: CDR1 MNHNY, CDR2 SVGAGI (reference sequence). The CDR3 is made up of 14 amino acids. The CDR3 loop reads CASSYQGGGETQYF.

The chain recombines TRBV28 with TRBJ2-2; the D call of TRBD1 rests on TCRdb alone, since no DNA is present to check it. CDR3 length: 14 amino acids. The germline gives CDR1 MDHEN, CDR2 SYDVKM. This chain's CDR3 is CASSPTGTTGELFF.

V usage is TRBV7-2 and J usage is TRBJ2-7; checking the TCRdb D call of TRBD1 is not possible without DNA. Germline values: CDR1 SGHTA, CDR2 FQGNSA. CDR3 size: 14 residues. CDR3: CASSPGTGTYEQYF.

The chain has TRBV13 and TRBJ2-1; the TRBD2 assignment by TCRdb is unverifiable without DNA. CDR1 and CDR2 from the germline V gene are PRHDT and FYEKMQ (reference sequence). The CDR3 spans 15 residues. The CDR3 reads CASSSGLAGNNEQFF. Drawing the rest from reference TRBV13 and TRBJ2-1, the complete variable domain is AAGVIQSPRHLIKEKRETATLKCYPIPRHDTVYWYQQGPGQDPQFLISFYEKMQSDKGSIPDRFSAQQFSDYHSELNMSSLELGDSALYFCASSSGLAGNNEQFFGPGTRLTVL.

The chain has TRBV28 and TRBJ2-4; as DNA is missing, the TRBD1 call by TCRdb cannot be tested. The CDR3 extends over 20 amino acids. The germline V gene has CDR1 MDHEN and CDR2 SYDVKM. The CDR3 sequence: CASSFPLRDREILAKNIQYF.

This chain uses TRBV28 with TRBJ2-5. Germline CDR1 is MDHEN and CDR2 is SYDVKM. The CDR3 has 15 residues. Here the CDR3 reads CASSSVWAEQETQYF. Filled out from reference TRBV28 and TRBJ2-5, the complete variable domain reads DVKVTQSSRYLVKRTGEKVFLECVQDMDHENMFWYRQDPGLGLRLIYFSYDVKMKEKGDIPEGYSVSREKKERFSLILESASTNQTSMYLCASSSVWAEQETQYFGPGTRLLVL.

The chain combines TRBV27 with TRBJ1-6. This CDR3 has 16 residues. CDR1 and CDR2 from the germline V gene are MNHEY and SMNVEV (reference sequence). The CDR3 sequence is CASSLVNDGYNSPLHF.

The rearrangement joins TRBV12-3 or TRBV12-4 to TRBJ2-7; the TCRdb call, TRBD1, lacks DNA for checking. The CDR3 has 12 residues. The CDR3 sequence is CATQVSGYEQYF.

This rearrangement joins TRBV4-3 to TRBJ2-5; no DNA is available, so the TRBD1 call from TCRdb remains unchecked. The V gene's germline CDR1 is LGHNA and CDR2 YSLEER. The CDR3 is made up of 14 amino acids. CDR3 protein: CASSSGGEIEIQYF.

This clonotype counts as medium-sized (0.01 to 0.1%) by frequency. The V and J genes are TRBV24-1 and TRBJ2-1; TCRdb outputs TRBD1, but without DNA this stays unchecked. CDR1 is KGHDR and CDR2 is SFDVKD in the germline V gene. The CDR3 sequence is 14 residues long. This CDR3 is CATSGDRLDNEQFF.

The CDR3 region is CASSETGSSTDTQYF. The chain links TRBV2 to TRBJ2-3; the TRBD1 assignment by TCRdb is unverifiable without DNA. There are 15 residues in the CDR3. Germline assignment: CDR1 SNHLY and CDR2 FYNNEI.

This rearrangement joins TRBV7-2 to TRBJ2-3; TCRdb reports TRBD2, a call that lacks DNA to check it against. Germline V gene lookup returns CDR1 SGHTA and CDR2 FQGNSA. The CDR3 totals 17 residues. This CDR3 reads CASSTPLAGGDTDTQYF.

The rearrangement joins TRBV29-1 to TRBJ1-1; TCRdb indicates TRBD1, and absent DNA this call remains unverified. Germline CDR1 and CDR2: SQVTM and ANQGSEA. The CDR3 extends over 12 amino acids. The CDR3 protein is CSVELWAGEAFF.

The V and J genes are TRBV29-1 and TRBJ2-1; TCRdb's D call of TRBD1 is untestable without DNA. There are 13 residues in the CDR3. Germline CDR1 reads SQVTM; CDR2 reads ANQGSEA. The CDR3 is CSVEDPQGSGQFF.

The chain uses TRBV6-2 or TRBV6-3 and TRBJ2-3. The CDR3 spans 14 residues. Germline-derived CDR1 and CDR2 are MNHEY and SVGEGT. Here the CDR3 reads CASRTAVLEDTQYF.

The rearrangement links TRBV4-2 to TRBJ2-7; TCRdb outputs TRBD1, but without DNA this stays unchecked. The germline V gene encodes CDR1 LGHNA and CDR2 YNFKEQ. The CDR3 covers 18 residues. The CDR3 region is CASSPTEARTGGLGEQYF.

J is TRBJ1-5 and V is TRBV20-1. This CDR3 comprises 11 residues. Germline V gene data show CDR1 as DFQATT and CDR2 as SNEGSKA (reference sequence). Here the CDR3 reads CSASENQPQHF.

The chain uses TRBV15 and TRBJ2-1; TCRdb designates TRBD1, a call that cannot be tested without DNA. The CDR3 runs to 14 residues. Germline lookup yields CDR1 LNHNV and CDR2 YYDKDF (reference sequence). CDR3 residues: CATRASAPSDEQFF.

The V call is TRBV20-1, the J call TRBJ2-1; the TRBD1 assignment by TCRdb is unverifiable without DNA. The CDR3 contains 13 residues. The germline CDR1 and CDR2 sequences are DFQATT and SNEGSKA (reference sequence). The CDR3 sequence: CSARVDRGVEQFF.

The chain employs TRBV7-2 and TRBJ2-7; TCRdb selects TRBD1, and the lack of DNA leaves this call unchecked. The CDR3 has 16 amino acids. From germline, CDR1 is SGHTA and CDR2 FQGNSA. CDR3 residues: CASRPTPPGAEDEQYF.

The genes are TRBV3-1 and TRBJ1-2; TCRdb's assignment of TRBD1 cannot be checked, as there is no DNA. This CDR3 contains 13 residues. The germline V gene encodes CDR1 LGHDT and CDR2 YNNKEL (reference sequence). The CDR3 loop is CASSPRDRDGYTF.

The CDR3: CASSPLTGSNSYEQYF. V gene TRBV27 combines with J gene TRBJ2-7; there is no DNA to check the TCRdb D call of TRBD1. The CDR3 sequence is 16 residues long. Per germline, CDR1 MNHEY and CDR2 SMNVEV (reference sequence).

The V call is TRBV10-3, the J call TRBJ1-1. The CDR3 is 13 residues long. Germline V gives CDR1 ENHRY, CDR2 SYGVKD. This CDR3 reads CAIGPVGAGEAFF.

The chain employs TRBV29-1 and TRBJ1-2. The CDR3 totals 11 residues. Germline V gene lookup returns CDR1 SQVTM and CDR2 ANQGSEA. CDR3 amino acids: CSFSNDYGYTF.

CDR3 amino acids: CAWSEDSAGDEKLFF. The chain joins TRBV30 to TRBJ1-4; TCRdb gives TRBD1 as the D gene, but with no DNA this cannot be confirmed. The CDR3 has 15 amino acids. The germline V gene has CDR1 GTSNPN and CDR2 SVGIG (reference sequence). Full variable domain (remainder filled in from reference TRBV30 and TRBJ1-4): SQTIHQWPATLVQPVGSPLSLECTVEGTSNPNLYWYRQAAGRGLQLLFYSVGIGQISSEVPQNLSASRPQDRQFILSSKKLLLSDSGFYLCAWSEDSAGDEKLFFGSGTQLSVL.

This chain links TRBV4-3 with TRBJ2-5; TCRdb gives TRBD1 as the D gene, but with no DNA this cannot be confirmed. Germline V gives CDR1 LGHNA, CDR2 YSLEER. The CDR3 has 14 residues. The CDR3 sequence: CASSQDRGQETQYF.